This TCR beta chain came from a study of blood T cells in healthy people across ages (dated by TCRdb to the mid-2010s). Some background on the complete study: In model experiments, roughly one uniquely barcoded TCR beta cDNA molecule per two T cells was captured by template switching. Using deep sequencing normalized with unique cDNA molecular identifiers, the study measured how TCR beta repertoire diversity changes with age. The donors were divided into four age groups: young (average around 16 years), middle-aged (almost 40), aged (roughly 60) and long-lived (about 80). To avoid experimental bias, donors of different ages were distributed randomly across sequencing lanes. For two donors (one aged 18 to 30 and one aged 80 or older), the study analyzed two additional independent replicas of 1 million unique cDNA reads from the same blood draw. What the work shows at the level of the full study, not this receptor alone: The percentage of naive T cells measured by flow cytometry correlated strongly with observed TCR beta diversity. Because donor CMV infection status was unknown, age-related changes in expanded clonotypes were potentially confounded. Because profiling used bulk unsorted PBMCs, naive and antigen-experienced compartments could not be compared conclusively. Estimates of total diversity from one million sequenced T cells were regarded as lower bounds and underestimates. Compared with the aged group, more naive CD4+ T cells, fewer expanded clones and increased TCR diversity were shown by the long-lived group, suggesting age selection. Observed TCR beta diversity per million T cells fell roughly linearly with age, and a significant reduction was already apparent by age around 44.

The CDR3 spans 14 residues, from the cysteine through the phenylalanine. Just CDR3 DNA is preserved here, 42 bases in frame from base 1. Between the V and J ends, shortened by 3 bases and 0 bases respectively, the junction contains 9 bases. The CDR1 and CDR2 encoded by the germline V gene (reference sequence) are LNHDA and SQIVND. To prepare the library, 5' RACE was applied. For sequencing, an Illumina HiSeq 2500 was employed. A second PCR of roughly 7 to 11 cycles was performed with a sample-barcoded 5' primer and a J-beta primer mix. A template-switch 5' adaptor carrying 12 random nucleotides introduced a unique molecular identifier onto each TCR beta cDNA molecule. Each sample yielded at least 2.5 million CDR3-containing paired-end reads. All of the RNA was converted into first-strand cDNA using the Mint cDNA synthesis kit, with a TRBC-specific oligonucleotide serving as the primer. Following uracil-DNA glycosylase treatment, a first 18-cycle PCR with universal primers M1SS and BC2_uni_R was performed on all cDNA. From the authors' description of their analysis: For normalization, 1 million high-quality reads were randomly selected from each sample, with every read carrying a distinct molecular identifier. Reads with shared molecular identifiers were discarded instead of being binned into consensus sequences. CDR3 identification, clonotype clustering and error correction used MiTCR with a Q25 quality threshold and the strictest error-elimination algorithm. A nonparametric unseen species model with Euler transformation was used to estimate a lower bound on total TCR beta diversity. In-frame beta chains were kept once TCRdb had trimmed the public reads at Q25 with fastp and called clones with MiXCR. CDR3 protein duplicates are merged, each entry listing the most common genes and DNA. What appears here as the V and J calls and clone size reflects TCRdb's work, not the paper's. In this sample the table shows about 640,000 distinct CDR3 sequences, 45% to 65% of which occur a single time. The ten largest clonotypes hold over 35% of the sample.

The donors were some 36 Caucasian individuals from Russia, aged roughly 6 to 100 years, who were systemically healthy. Each donor gave about 10 milliliters of peripheral blood, drawn into EDTA-treated Vacutainer tubes. Ficoll-Paque density-gradient centrifugation was used to isolate PBMCs, with at least 6.5 million per sample. Total RNA, at least 5 micrograms per sample, was extracted from PBMCs with Trizol reagent. For every donor, flow cytometry on a PBMC aliquot measured the percentage of naive CD45RAhigh/CD27high T cells. On this clonotype: No antigen is known for it. Base qualities are missing; no much larger clone stands one base away.

Input material: blood. The sequence is built from TRBV19 and TRBJ2-7; a confident D gene designation cannot be given. This sequence was found in a man aged 60 to 75 in good health. The DNA sequence is given as TGTGCCAGTAGTATGGTGACCGCCTCCTACGAGCAGTACTTC. This is translated as CASSMVTASYEQYF.